This TCR beta chain was sequenced for a study of blood T cell repertoires in COVID-19. In the study overall: Sources were T cells, B-cell-depleted T cells, or PBMCs; the material itself was cDNA or gDNA.

Cohorts were determined from participant-reported clinical history. The V end lost 5 bases, the J end lost 4 bases, and 17 bases lay between the germline ends. CDR1 and CDR2 (germline): SGHNT, YYREEE (reference sequence). CDR3 length: 15 residues. Here immunoSEQ multiplex PCR was the method, and the copy in TCRdb shows in-frame clones only, minus some. The sample lists approximately 440,000 clones; about 90% were seen once. This TCR was sampled from a woman in her late teens or twenties who had recovered from COVID-19. The rearrangement uses TRBV5-4 and TRBJ2-3, with a possible D match to TRBD1 (5 bases). Sequenced sample: PBMCs or T cells enriched from blood (not recorded which). As DNA, the CDR3 is TGTGCCAGCAGTGCCAGCCAAACAGGCTCAGATACGCAGTATTTT. Its protein product is CASSASQTGSDTQYF.